A selection of T cell receptor beta chains follows, all from one sample in a study of cytomegalovirus exposure and HLA in healthy donors. Method: immunoSEQ multiplex PCR; TCRdb's copy keeps in-frame clones and lacks some. The repertoire holds hundreds of thousands of clones, with approximately 80% as singletons. The sequenced material came from PBMCs. The receptors derive from a woman aged 35 to 49 in good health and CMV-seronegative. Both conserved end residues are part of each CDR3. D genes are given only for firm matches. Part of the rows lack a size; the others show once, few, many or a class for expanded clones.

cdr3_aa: CSVESGLGYNEQFF
cdr3_nt: TGCAGCGTGGAATCGGGACTAGGCTACAATGAGCAGTTCTTC
clone_size: -
d_call: TRBD2
v_call: TRBV29-1
j_call: TRBJ2-1

cdr3_aa: CASSPSPGQGYLEQYF
cdr3_nt: TGTGCCAGCAGCCCGTCACCGGGACAGGGGTACTTGGAGCAGTACTTC
clone_size: -
d_call: TRBD1
v_call: TRBV9
j_call: TRBJ2-7

cdr3_aa: CASSLASGGPETQYF
cdr3_nt: TGCGCCAGCAGCTTGGCTAGCGGGGGCCCGGAGACCCAGTACTTC
clone_size: -
d_call: TRBD2
v_call: TRBV5-1
j_call: TRBJ2-5

cdr3_aa: CASSLIGGDGEQYF
cdr3_nt: TGTGCCAGCAGTTTGATAGGGGGGGACGGAGAGCAGTACTTC
clone_size: -
d_call: -
v_call: TRBV27
j_call: TRBJ2-7

cdr3_aa: CASSPGGRYTQYF
cdr3_nt: TGTGCCAGCAGTCCCGGGGGGAGGTATACGCAGTATTTT
clone_size: -
d_call: TRBD2
v_call: TRBV5-6
j_call: TRBJ2-3

cdr3_aa: CASSIALRNTEAFF
cdr3_nt: TGTGCCAGTAGTATTGCCCTGAGGAACACTGAAGCTTTCTTT
clone_size: -
d_call: -
v_call: TRBV19
j_call: TRBJ1-1

cdr3_aa: CASSLGLAGGATDTQYF
cdr3_nt: TGCGCCAGCAGCTTGGGACTAGCGGGGGGGGCCACAGATACGCAGTATTTT
clone_size: -
d_call: TRBD2
v_call: TRBV5-1
j_call: TRBJ2-3

cdr3_aa: CASSLLFQDSDTQYF
cdr3_nt: TGCGCCAGCAGCTTGTTGTTCCAGGATTCAGATACGCAGTATTTT
clone_size: -
d_call: -
v_call: TRBV5-1
j_call: TRBJ2-3

cdr3_aa: CASSATGGGQPQHF
cdr3_nt: TGTGCCAGCAGCGCCACAGGGGGCGGACAGCCCCAGCATTTT
clone_size: -
d_call: TRBD1
v_call: TRBV2
j_call: TRBJ1-5

cdr3_aa: CASSGGQGYEQYF
cdr3_nt: TGTGCCAGCAGTGGGGGACAGGGGTACGAGCAGTACTTC
clone_size: -
d_call: TRBD1
v_call: TRBV27
j_call: TRBJ2-7

cdr3_aa: CASSTGLSGNTIYF
cdr3_nt: TGTGCCAGCAGCACAGGTCTCTCTGGAAACACCATATATTTT
clone_size: -
d_call: -
v_call: TRBV11-1
j_call: TRBJ1-3

cdr3_aa: CASSPGVGDTEAFF
cdr3_nt: TGTGCCAGCAGCCCGGGGGTCGGGGACACTGAAGCTTTCTTT
clone_size: -
d_call: -
v_call: TRBV7-9
j_call: TRBJ1-1

cdr3_aa: CASSDGTGGSPLHF
cdr3_nt: TGTGCCAGCAGTGACGGGACAGGGGGTTCACCCCTCCACTTT
clone_size: -
d_call: TRBD1
v_call: TRBV6-4
j_call: TRBJ1-6

cdr3_aa: CASSPHPAGGRNNEQFF
cdr3_nt: TGTGCCAGTAGTCCACACCCAGCGGGGGGCAGAAACAATGAGCAGTTCTTC
clone_size: -
d_call: TRBD2
v_call: TRBV19
j_call: TRBJ2-1

cdr3_aa: CASSERGGATNEKLFF
cdr3_nt: TGTGCCAGCAGTGAACGGGGTGGGGCAACTAATGAAAAACTGTTTTTT
clone_size: -
d_call: -
v_call: TRBV2
j_call: TRBJ1-4

cdr3_aa: CASKFSGDVGNQPQHF
cdr3_nt: TGTGCCAGCAAATTCTCGGGAGACGTGGGCAATCAGCCCCAGCATTTT
clone_size: -
d_call: -
v_call: TRBV6-6
j_call: TRBJ1-5

cdr3_aa: CASRDRGGYQPQHF
cdr3_nt: TGTGCCAGCCGGGACAGGGGAGGTTATCAGCCCCAGCATTTT
clone_size: -
d_call: TRBD1
v_call: TRBV27
j_call: TRBJ1-5

cdr3_aa: CASRGDRGTNEKLFF
cdr3_nt: TGTGCCAGCAGGGGGGACAGGGGCACTAATGAAAAACTGTTTTTT
clone_size: -
d_call: TRBD1
v_call: TRBV2
j_call: TRBJ1-4

cdr3_aa: CASSLYRGGGTETQYF
cdr3_nt: TGTGCCAGCAGCCTTTACAGGGGAGGAGGGACAGAGACCCAGTACTTC
clone_size: -
d_call: -
v_call: TRBV4-2
j_call: TRBJ2-5

cdr3_aa: CASSSLRLAGLNTGELFF
cdr3_nt: TGTGCCAGCAGCTCCCTTCGGCTAGCGGGGCTAAACACCGGGGAGCTGTTTTTT
clone_size: -
d_call: TRBD2
v_call: TRBV7-9
j_call: TRBJ2-2

cdr3_aa: CASSSKDTYEQYF
cdr3_nt: TGTGCCAGCAGCTCAAAAGACACTTACGAGCAGTACTTC
clone_size: -
d_call: -
v_call: TRBV7-9
j_call: TRBJ2-7

cdr3_aa: CASSYLGEQSIYF
cdr3_nt: TGTGCCAGCAGTTATCTGGGCGAGCAGTCCATATATTTT
clone_size: -
d_call: -
v_call: TRBV6-5
j_call: TRBJ1-3

cdr3_aa: CASSLRGSGNTIYF
cdr3_nt: TGCGCCAGCAGCTTACGGGGTTCTGGAAACACCATATATTTT
clone_size: -
d_call: -
v_call: TRBV5-1
j_call: TRBJ1-3

cdr3_aa: CASSGANEKLFF
cdr3_nt: TGTGCCAGCAGCGGGGCTAATGAAAAACTGTTTTTT
clone_size: -
d_call: -
v_call: TRBV27
j_call: TRBJ1-4

cdr3_aa: CASSTRTSARGQEQFF
cdr3_nt: TGTGCCAGTAGTACCCGGACTAGCGCACGGGGCCAAGAGCAGTTCTTC
clone_size: -
d_call: TRBD2
v_call: TRBV19
j_call: TRBJ2-1

cdr3_aa: CASSYRRGHGYTF
cdr3_nt: TGTGCCAGCAGTTATCGGCGGGGGCATGGCTACACCTTC
clone_size: -
d_call: -
v_call: TRBV27
j_call: TRBJ1-2

cdr3_aa: CASSRTDTQYF
cdr3_nt: TGTGCCAGCAGCCGGACAGATACGCAGTATTTT
clone_size: -
d_call: -
v_call: TRBV7-2
j_call: TRBJ2-3

cdr3_aa: CASSLIGGQNIQYF
cdr3_nt: TGTGCCAGCAGCTTGATCGGAGGCCAAAACATTCAGTACTTC
clone_size: -
d_call: -
v_call: TRBV5-6
j_call: TRBJ2-4

cdr3_aa: CASSRGRDGNQPQHF
cdr3_nt: TGTGCCAGCTCACGAGGCAGGGATGGCAATCAGCCCCAGCATTTT
clone_size: -
d_call: -
v_call: TRBV18
j_call: TRBJ1-5

cdr3_aa: CASSEFTATNEKLFF
cdr3_nt: TGTGCCAGCAGTGAATTTACAGCAACTAATGAAAAACTGTTTTTT
clone_size: few
d_call: -
v_call: TRBV2
j_call: TRBJ1-4

cdr3_aa: CASSSPSEGVETQYF
cdr3_nt: TGTGCCAGCAGTTCACCCTCAGAAGGAGTAGAGACCCAGTACTTC
clone_size: -
d_call: -
v_call: TRBV7-9
j_call: TRBJ2-5

cdr3_aa: CASSTLAEGEQYF
cdr3_nt: TGTGCCAGCAGCACGCTAGCCGAAGGGGAGCAGTACTTC
clone_size: -
d_call: -
v_call: TRBV5-5
j_call: TRBJ2-7

cdr3_aa: CASSEGREAFF
cdr3_nt: TGTGCCAGCAGTGAGGGGCGTGAAGCTTTCTTT
clone_size: -
d_call: -
v_call: TRBV6-1
j_call: TRBJ1-1

cdr3_aa: CASSSDSPGTSVGSPLHF
cdr3_nt: TGTGCCAGCAGTTCGGACTCCCCGGGTACGTCGGTGGGTTCACCCCTCCACTTT
clone_size: once
d_call: -
v_call: TRBV27
j_call: TRBJ1-6

cdr3_aa: CASSYSGQVSGEQFF
cdr3_nt: TGTGCCAGCAGTTACTCAGGACAGGTCAGTGGAGAGCAGTTCTTC
clone_size: -
d_call: TRBD1
v_call: TRBV6-5
j_call: TRBJ2-1

cdr3_aa: CASSGGHIQYF
cdr3_nt: TGTGCCAGCAGCGGGGGGCACATTCAGTACTTC
clone_size: -
d_call: -
v_call: TRBV9
j_call: TRBJ2-4

cdr3_aa: CASSEGAAYEQYF
cdr3_nt: TGTGCCAGCAGTGAAGGGGCCGCCTACGAGCAGTACTTC
clone_size: -
d_call: -
v_call: TRBV25-1
j_call: TRBJ2-7

cdr3_aa: CASSHGGGELFF
cdr3_nt: TGTGCCAGCAGCCATGGCGGGGGGGAGCTGTTTTTT
clone_size: few
d_call: -
v_call: TRBV7-9
j_call: TRBJ2-2

cdr3_aa: CASSLDGGPREGYEQYF
cdr3_nt: TGTGCCAGCAGCTTAGACGGGGGACCCAGGGAGGGGTACGAGCAGTACTTC
clone_size: -
d_call: TRBD2
v_call: TRBV11-2
j_call: TRBJ2-7

cdr3_aa: CASSLSPGHANTGELFF
cdr3_nt: TGTGCCAGCAGCTTAAGTCCGGGACACGCGAACACCGGGGAGCTGTTTTTT
clone_size: -
d_call: -
v_call: TRBV7-2
j_call: TRBJ2-2

cdr3_aa: CASSQGWGGADYNEQFF
cdr3_nt: TGCGCCAGCAGCCAGGGGTGGGGCGGGGCGGATTACAATGAGCAGTTCTTC
clone_size: -
d_call: -
v_call: TRBV4-3
j_call: TRBJ2-1

cdr3_aa: CASSIGVRVEQFF
cdr3_nt: TGTGCCAGTAGTATCGGGGTTAGGGTTGAGCAGTTCTTC
clone_size: once
d_call: -
v_call: TRBV19
j_call: TRBJ2-1

cdr3_aa: CASSDRDRATRDEQFF
cdr3_nt: TGCGCCAGCAGTGACCGGGACAGGGCTACACGCGATGAGCAGTTCTTC
clone_size: -
d_call: TRBD1
v_call: TRBV10-1
j_call: TRBJ2-1

cdr3_aa: CASSPPRGQQTTGGYGYTF
cdr3_nt: TGTGCCAGCTCACCACCCCGGGGACAGCAAACTACAGGAGGGTATGGCTACACCTTC
clone_size: -
d_call: TRBD1
v_call: TRBV18
j_call: TRBJ1-2

cdr3_aa: CASSFWGEGTEAFF
cdr3_nt: TGCGCCAGCAGCTTCTGGGGGGAGGGCACTGAAGCTTTCTTT
clone_size: few
d_call: -
v_call: TRBV5-1
j_call: TRBJ1-1

cdr3_aa: CASSRQGRDEQFF
cdr3_nt: TGTGCCAGTAGTAGACAGGGACGGGATGAGCAGTTCTTC
clone_size: -
d_call: TRBD1
v_call: TRBV19
j_call: TRBJ2-1